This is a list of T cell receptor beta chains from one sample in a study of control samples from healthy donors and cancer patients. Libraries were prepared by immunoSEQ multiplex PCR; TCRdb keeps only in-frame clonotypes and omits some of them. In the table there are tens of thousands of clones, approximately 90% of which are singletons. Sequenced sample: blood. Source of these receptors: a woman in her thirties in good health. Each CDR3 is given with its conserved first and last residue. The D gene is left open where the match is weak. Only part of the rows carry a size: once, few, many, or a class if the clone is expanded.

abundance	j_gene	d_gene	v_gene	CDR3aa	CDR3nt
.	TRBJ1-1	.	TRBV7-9	CASSLRLGRDTEAFF	TGTGCCAGCAGCCTCAGATTGGGTAGGGACACTGAAGCTTTCTTT
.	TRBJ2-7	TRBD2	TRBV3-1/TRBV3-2	CASSQGSPLAGGREQYF	TGTGCCAGCAGCCAAGGGAGCCCACTAGCGGGAGGACGCGAGCAGTACTTC
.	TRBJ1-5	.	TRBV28	CASSPDSNQPQHF	TGTGCCAGCAGCCCCGACAGTAATCAGCCCCAGCATTTT
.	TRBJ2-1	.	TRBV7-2	CASSPRWNEQFF	TGTGCCAGCAGCCCTAGATGGAATGAGCAGTTCTTC
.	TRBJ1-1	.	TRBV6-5	CASSYVGQFTEAFF	TGTGCCAGCAGTTACGTAGGGCAGTTCACTGAAGCTTTCTTT
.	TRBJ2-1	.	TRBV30	CAWSPDFSYNEQFF	TGTGCCTGGAGCCCAGACTTTTCATACAATGAGCAGTTCTTC
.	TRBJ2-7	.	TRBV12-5	CASGLVDRRSSYEQYF	TGTGCTAGTGGTTTGGTAGATAGGCGGAGCTCCTACGAGCAGTACTTC
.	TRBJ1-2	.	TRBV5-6	CASSLGGFLGGYTF	TGTGCCAGCAGCTTGGGGGGGTTCCTCGGTGGCTACACCTTC
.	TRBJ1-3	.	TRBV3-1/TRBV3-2	CASISTSGNTIYF	TGTGCCAGCATTTCAACCTCTGGAAACACCATATATTTT
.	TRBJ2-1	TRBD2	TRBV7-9	CASSPSGVSSLAGQFF	TGTGCCAGCAGCCCCTCTGGCGTCTCCTCACTAGCGGGGCAGTTCTTC
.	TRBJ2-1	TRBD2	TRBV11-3	CASSLLAGPTSSYNEQFF	TGTGCCAGCAGCTTACTAGCGGGTCCCACGAGCTCCTACAATGAGCAGTTCTTC
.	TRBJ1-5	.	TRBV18	CASSPMAGGNQPQHF	TGTGCCAGCTCACCAATGGCAGGTGGGAATCAGCCCCAGCATTTT
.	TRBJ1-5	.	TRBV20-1	CSAGLNQPQHF	TGCAGTGCTGGGCTCAATCAGCCCCAGCATTTT
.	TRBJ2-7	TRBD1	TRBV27	CASSRTGKYEQYF	TGTGCCAGCAGTCGGACAGGGAAATACGAGCAGTACTTC
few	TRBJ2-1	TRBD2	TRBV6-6	CASSRRQGSGGQYNEQFF	TGTGCCAGCAGTCGACGGCAGGGCAGCGGGGGGCAATACAATGAGCAGTTCTTC
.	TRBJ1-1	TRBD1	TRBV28	CASSPGGPSTEAFF	TGTGCCAGCAGTCCAGGGGGACCTAGCACTGAAGCTTTCTTT
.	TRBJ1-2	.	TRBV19	CASSNTVSYGYTF	TGTGCCAGTAGTAACACGGTCTCCTATGGCTACACCTTC
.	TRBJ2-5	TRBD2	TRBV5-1	CASSLGVTSGSETQYF	TGCGCCAGCAGCTTGGGGGTGACTAGCGGGAGTGAGACCCAGTACTTC
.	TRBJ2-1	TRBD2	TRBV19	CASSPRARGAYNEQFF	TGTGCCAGTAGTCCCCGGGCCCGGGGGGCCTACAATGAGCAGTTCTTC
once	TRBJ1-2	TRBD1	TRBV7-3	CASSQGARGYTF	TGTGCCAGCAGCCAGGGGGCGCGGGGCTACACCTTC
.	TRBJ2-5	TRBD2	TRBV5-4	CASSLTSGTQETQYF	TGTGCCAGCAGCCTGACTAGCGGGACCCAAGAGACCCAGTACTTC
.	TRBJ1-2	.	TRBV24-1	CATSDGGSSLYGYTF	TGTGCCACCAGTGATGGGGGTTCCTCTCTCTATGGCTACACCTTC
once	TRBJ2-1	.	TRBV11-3	CASSLGPAYNEQFF	TGTGCCAGCAGCTTAGGGCCAGCCTACAATGAGCAGTTCTTC
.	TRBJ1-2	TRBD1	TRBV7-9	CASSRQGHYGYTF	TGTGCCAGCAGCCGACAGGGGCACTATGGCTACACCTTC
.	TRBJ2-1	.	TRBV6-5	CASSYTGRRNEQFF	TGTGCCAGCAGTTACACGGGACGTCGCAATGAGCAGTTCTTC
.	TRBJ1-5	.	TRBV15	CATSRRKMRGGHSNQPQHF	TGTGCCACCAGCAGACGCAAAATGCGGGGGGGACATAGCAATCAGCCCCAGCATTTT
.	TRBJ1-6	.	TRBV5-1	CASSSWGEGDSPLHF	TGCGCCAGCAGCTCGTGGGGTGAAGGTGATTCACCCCTCCACTTT
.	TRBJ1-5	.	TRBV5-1	CASSLGPNQPQHF	TGCGCCAGCAGCTTGGGCCCCAATCAGCCCCAGCATTTT